These T cell receptor beta chains were read from a single sample in a study of blood T cell repertoires in COVID-19. Data came from immunoSEQ multiplex PCR; TCRdb stores just in-frame clones and leaves some out. In the table there are approximately 170,000 clones, around 84% of which are singletons. The material sequenced was PBMCs or T cells enriched from blood (not recorded which). The receptors shown here come from a woman between 50 and 59 years old who had recovered from COVID-19. The CDR3 runs from the conserved cysteine through the conserved F or W. The order of the fields is CDR3 protein, CDR3 DNA, D gene, clone size, J gene, V gene. A D gene is named only where the DNA matches it firmly. Expanded clones are given a class, and other clones once, few, many or no size at all.

CDR3aa: CASSIRDSLPNSPLHF
CDR3nt: TGTGCCAGTAGTATAAGGGACAGCCTACCCAATTCACCCCTCCACTTT
d_gene: TRBD1
abundance: -
j_gene: TRBJ1-6
v_gene: TRBV19

CDR3aa: CASSLGGSGGQPQHF
CDR3nt: TGTGCCAGCAGTTTGGGGGGGTCGGGTGGACAGCCCCAGCATTTT
d_gene: -
abundance: -
j_gene: TRBJ1-5
v_gene: TRBV28

CDR3aa: CASSLGLAGGGEQFF
CDR3nt: TGTGCCAGCAGCTTGGGACTAGCGGGAGGGGGTGAGCAGTTCTTC
d_gene: TRBD2
abundance: -
j_gene: TRBJ2-1
v_gene: TRBV7-8

CDR3aa: CASSNFCGASYEQYF
CDR3nt: TGTGCCAGCAGCAATTTCTGTGGGGCTTCCTACGAGCAGTACTTC
d_gene: -
abundance: -
j_gene: TRBJ2-7
v_gene: TRBV21-1

CDR3aa: CASSEDSGSGETQYF
CDR3nt: TGTGCCAGCAGTGAGGATAGCGGGAGCGGAGAGACCCAGTACTTC
d_gene: TRBD2
abundance: few
j_gene: TRBJ2-5
v_gene: TRBV2

CDR3aa: CASSATGRSQFF
CDR3nt: TGTGCCAGCAGTGCAACCGGGAGGTCTCAGTTCTTC
d_gene: TRBD2
abundance: -
j_gene: TRBJ2-1
v_gene: TRBV2

CDR3aa: CASSVGGLASYEQYF
CDR3nt: TGTGCCAGCAGCGTAGGAGGTCTAGCGAGCTACGAGCAGTACTTC
d_gene: -
abundance: once
j_gene: TRBJ2-7
v_gene: TRBV9

CDR3aa: CASSLLQGGYGYTF
CDR3nt: TGTGCCAGCAGCTTACTCCAGGGGGGCTATGGCTACACCTTC
d_gene: TRBD1
abundance: -
j_gene: TRBJ1-2
v_gene: TRBV5-8

CDR3aa: CASSLVQGLAGGIRQFF
CDR3nt: TGTGCCAGCAGCTTAGTTCAGGGACTAGCGGGAGGTATTAGGCAGTTCTTC
d_gene: TRBD2
abundance: -
j_gene: TRBJ2-1
v_gene: TRBV7-2

CDR3aa: CASSQATSGPYGYTF
CDR3nt: TGTGCCAGCAGCCAAGCGACCTCAGGGCCATATGGCTACACCTTC
d_gene: -
abundance: few
j_gene: TRBJ1-2
v_gene: TRBV3-1/TRBV3-2

CDR3aa: CASIPKNTGELFF
CDR3nt: TGTGCCAGCATTCCCAAGAACACCGGGGAGCTGTTTTTT
d_gene: -
abundance: -
j_gene: TRBJ2-2
v_gene: TRBV6-5